This TCR beta chain was captured in a study of cytomegalovirus exposure and HLA in healthy donors. Study details: Clustering assigned 81% of the roughly 380 genotyped donors to the Caucasian-associated ancestry cluster. Study conclusions and caveats: Most TCR sequences showed up rarely, but some public TCRs showed up in many donors. Reported performance of the classifier showed diagnosis of cytomegalovirus status with high specificity and sensitivity.

About this clone: The antigen is undetermined.

The PCR made use of 60 Vbeta and 13 Jbeta primers. Sequencing was performed with immunoSEQ multiplex PCR; in TCRdb, only in-frame clones are kept and a portion is missing. This repertoire shows more than 90,000 clones, around 70% found once; its top ten account for 8.5% to 9.5%. V lost 2 bases, J lost 9 bases, and 17 bases lay in between. The germline CDR1 and CDR2 sequences are SGHAT and FQDESV (reference sequence). The CDR3 has 15 residues. The sample consisted of PBMCs. The chain employs TRBV11-1 and TRBJ2-1; D might be TRBD2 (6 bases). The receptor comes from a man younger than 45 in good health and CMV-seropositive. CDR3: CASSLSREPYIEQFF. The CDR3 DNA is TGTGCCAGCAGCTTAAGTCGGGAGCCGTATATTGAGCAGTTCTTC.